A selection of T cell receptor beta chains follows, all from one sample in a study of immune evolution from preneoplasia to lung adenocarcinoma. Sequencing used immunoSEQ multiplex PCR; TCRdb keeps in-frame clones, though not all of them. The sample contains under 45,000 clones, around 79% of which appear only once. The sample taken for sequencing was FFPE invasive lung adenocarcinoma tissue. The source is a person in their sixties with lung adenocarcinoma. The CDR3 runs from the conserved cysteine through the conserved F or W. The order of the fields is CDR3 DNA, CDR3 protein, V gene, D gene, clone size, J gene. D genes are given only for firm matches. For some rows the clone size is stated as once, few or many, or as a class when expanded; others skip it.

TGTGCCTGGACCGGATCCACCAGGGAGACCCAGTACTTC	CAWTGSTRETQYF	TRBV30	NA	NA	TRBJ2-5
TGTGCCAGCAGCCCCGGACAGCAGGAGCTGTTTTTT	CASSPGQQELFF	TRBV11-2	NA	NA	TRBJ2-2
TGCGCCAGCAGCCCCTACTTTAGCGACAATGAGCAGTTCTTC	CASSPYFSDNEQFF	TRBV4-1	NA	NA	TRBJ2-1
TGTGCCAGCAGCACAGACAGGGGATTTCCTGAAAAACTGTTTTTT	CASSTDRGFPEKLFF	TRBV28	TRBD1	NA	TRBJ1-4
TGTACCAGCAGCCCCCTACAGGGGACGAACACTGAAGCTTTCTTT	CTSSPLQGTNTEAFF	TRBV5-4	TRBD1	NA	TRBJ1-1
TGTGCCAGCTCATCTGGACAGAACAATGAGCAGTTCTTC	CASSSGQNNEQFF	TRBV18	NA	NA	TRBJ2-1
TGTGCCAGCAGCTTAGATGGCTTTAGCTACGAGCAGTACTTC	CASSLDGFSYEQYF	TRBV7-8	NA	NA	TRBJ2-7
TGCGCCAGCAGCTTGGCAGGACAGGGCTACGAGCAGTACTTC	CASSLAGQGYEQYF	TRBV5-1	TRBD1	NA	TRBJ2-7
TGTGCCAGCAGTGTACCGGGACAGAGAAACGAGCAGTACTTC	CASSVPGQRNEQYF	TRBV2	TRBD1	NA	TRBJ2-7
TGTGCCAGCAGCCAGACACAGGGGTCCCAAAACACCGGGGAGCTGTTTTTT	CASSQTQGSQNTGELFF	TRBV4-2	TRBD1	NA	TRBJ2-2
TGTGCCAGTAGTATAGATCAAGCGACCACAGATACGCAGTATTTT	CASSIDQATTDTQYF	TRBV19	NA	NA	TRBJ2-3
TGCAGCGTTTCCGGGACTAGCGGCTACCGACTCTACGAGCAGTACTTC	CSVSGTSGYRLYEQYF	TRBV29-1	TRBD2	NA	TRBJ2-7
TGTGCCAGTAGCGGGACCCACAATCAGCCCCAGCATTTT	CASSGTHNQPQHF	TRBV19	NA	once	TRBJ1-5
TGTGCCACCAGCAGAGATAGTTGGGATGAGCAGTTCTTC	CATSRDSWDEQFF	TRBV15	NA	NA	TRBJ2-1
TGTGCCAGTAGAGGACGCCTCACAGATACGCAGTATTTT	CASRGRLTDTQYF	TRBV19	NA	NA	TRBJ2-3
TGCGCCAGCAGCTCAGGAATAGGGGAGACCCAGTACTTC	CASSSGIGETQYF	TRBV5-1	NA	NA	TRBJ2-5
TGTGCCATCAGTGGTCTGGGAGACAATCAGCCCCAGCATTTT	CAISGLGDNQPQHF	TRBV10-3	NA	NA	TRBJ1-5
TGTGCCAGCTCACGTAGCGGGGCCAGCTTCTCCTACGAGCAGTACTTC	CASSRSGASFSYEQYF	TRBV18	TRBD2	once	TRBJ2-7
TGTGCCAGCAGCTTAGGGACAGGGGGAGGTAGATACGAGCAATACTTC	CASSLGTGGGRYEQYF	TRBV7-9	TRBD1	NA	TRBJ2-7
TGCGCCAGCAGCTTAAGCGGGGACTCCACAGATACGCAGTATTTT	CASSLSGDSTDTQYF	TRBV5-1	TRBD2	NA	TRBJ2-3
TGCGCCAGCAGCCAAGTTTGGACCCAACGGAAACTGTTTTTT	CASSQVWTQRKLFF	TRBV4-1	NA	NA	TRBJ1-4
TGTGCCAGCAGCGTAGCTCTAAGCGGTACGTGGGATGAGCAGTTCTTC	CASSVALSGTWDEQFF	TRBV9	NA	NA	TRBJ2-1
TGTGCCAGCAGGGGCGGCACCTACAATGAGCAGTTCTTC	CASRGGTYNEQFF	TRBV7-2	NA	NA	TRBJ2-1
TGCGCCAGCAGTCATAGCAGGGGGCTTTTTCCACATCACTCCGGGGAGCTGTTTTTT	CASSHSRGLFPHHSGELFF	TRBV23-1	TRBD1	NA	TRBJ2-2
TGTGCCAGCTCACCGGGACAGGGAGTCTACGAGCAGTACTTC	CASSPGQGVYEQYF	TRBV18	TRBD1	NA	TRBJ2-7
TGTGCCAGCAGTCGACAGAGCAACACTGAAGCTTTCTTT	CASSRQSNTEAFF	TRBV7-3	NA	NA	TRBJ1-1
TGTGCCAGCAGCTTAGGGGCAGGGGAGGTCTACGAGCAGTACTTC	CASSLGAGEVYEQYF	TRBV11-2	NA	few	TRBJ2-7
TGTGCCAGCAGCTCATCGACAGGATCAAATCAGCCCCAGCATTTT	CASSSSTGSNQPQHF	TRBV7-2	NA	NA	TRBJ1-5
TGTGCCAGCACCAGGGGATTTGGCAATCAGCCCCAGCATTTT	CASTRGFGNQPQHF	TRBV28	NA	once	TRBJ1-5
TGTGCCAGCAGTTTCAGGACCTACAATGAGCAGTTCTTC	CASSFRTYNEQFF	TRBV27	NA	NA	TRBJ2-1
TGTGCCATCAGTACTCGGTGGAAGACAGATACGCAGTATTTT	CAISTRWKTDTQYF	TRBV10-3	NA	NA	TRBJ2-3
TGTGCCTGGAGTCCCCGGGACCGGAAATGGTCCCAGCATTTT	CAWSPRDRKWSQHF	TRBV30	NA	once	TRBJ1-5
TGTGCCAGCAGCTTGCCTCCGGGACAGGGGTACGAGCAGTACTTC	CASSLPPGQGYEQYF	TRBV5-4	TRBD1	once	TRBJ2-7
TGTGCCAGCAGTTTCACCCCGGACAGCCAGCATTTT	CASSFTPDSQHF	TRBV6-6	NA	NA	TRBJ1-5
TGTGCCAGTAGTATCTTGGGGACCCAGTACTTC	CASSILGTQYF	TRBV19	NA	NA	TRBJ2-5
TGTGCCAGCAGAATCTTAGCGGGAAGAGCCTACGAGCAGTACTTC	CASRILAGRAYEQYF	TRBV28	TRBD2	NA	TRBJ2-7
TGTGCCAGCAGTTTCTCCGCGGACAGGGTACCCGGCTACACCTTC	CASSFSADRVPGYTF	TRBV6-6	TRBD1	NA	TRBJ1-2
TGTGCCACCTTAGGCGGGGGGCCTGGCTACACCTTC	CATLGGGPGYTF	TRBV21-1	NA	NA	TRBJ1-2
TGTGCCAGCAGTCAAAACGGACAGGGCTCCCCGGCTTTCTTT	CASSQNGQGSPAFF	TRBV2	TRBD1	NA	TRBJ1-1